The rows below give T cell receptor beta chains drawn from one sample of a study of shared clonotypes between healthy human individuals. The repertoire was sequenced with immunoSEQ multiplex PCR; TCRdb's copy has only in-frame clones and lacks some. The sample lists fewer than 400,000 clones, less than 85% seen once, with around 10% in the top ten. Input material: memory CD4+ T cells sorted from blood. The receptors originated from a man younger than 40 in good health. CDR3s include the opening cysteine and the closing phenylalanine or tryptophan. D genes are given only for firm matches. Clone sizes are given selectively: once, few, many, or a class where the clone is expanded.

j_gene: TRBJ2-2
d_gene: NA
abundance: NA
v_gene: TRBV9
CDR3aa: CASSVVWDTGELFF
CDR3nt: TGTGCCAGCAGCGTAGTCTGGGACACCGGGGAGCTGTTTTTT

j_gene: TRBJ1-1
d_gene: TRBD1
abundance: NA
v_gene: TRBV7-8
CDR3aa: CASSSGTGKAFF
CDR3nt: TGTGCCAGCAGCTCAGGGACAGGAAAAGCTTTCTTT

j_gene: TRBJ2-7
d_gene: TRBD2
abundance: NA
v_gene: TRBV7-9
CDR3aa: CASSPLAGISYEQYF
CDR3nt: TGTGCCAGCAGCCCGCTAGCGGGAATATCCTACGAGCAGTACTTC

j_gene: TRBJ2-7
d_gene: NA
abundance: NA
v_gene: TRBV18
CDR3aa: CASSPAELYEQYF
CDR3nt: TGTGCCAGCTCACCGGCAGAACTTTACGAGCAGTACTTC

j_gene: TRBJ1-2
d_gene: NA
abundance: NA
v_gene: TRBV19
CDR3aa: CASSRPGQRIYGYTF
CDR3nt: TGTGCCAGTAGTAGACCGGGACAACGAATCTATGGCTACACCTTC

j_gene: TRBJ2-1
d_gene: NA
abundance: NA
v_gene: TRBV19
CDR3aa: CASSNSFGNEQFF
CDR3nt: TGTGCCAGTAGTAACTCGTTTGGGAATGAGCAGTTCTTC

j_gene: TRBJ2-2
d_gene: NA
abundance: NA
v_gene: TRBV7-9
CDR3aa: CASIPLRRGPNTGELFF
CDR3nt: TGTGCCAGCATCCCACTCCGCAGGGGCCCCAACACCGGGGAGCTGTTTTTT

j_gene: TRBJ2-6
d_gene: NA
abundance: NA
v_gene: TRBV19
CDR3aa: CASSESAGANVLTF
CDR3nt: TGTGCCAGTAGTGAAAGCGCTGGGGCCAACGTCCTGACTTTC

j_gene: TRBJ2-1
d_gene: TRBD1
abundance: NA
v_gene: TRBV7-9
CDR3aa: CASSLTTGSGLYEQFF
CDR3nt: TGTGCCAGCAGTCTAACGACAGGGTCGGGGCTATATGAGCAGTTCTTC

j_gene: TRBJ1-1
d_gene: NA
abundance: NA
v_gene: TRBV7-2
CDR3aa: CASSLGPAWNTEAFF
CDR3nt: TGTGCCAGCAGCTTAGGCCCAGCCTGGAACACTGAAGCTTTCTTT

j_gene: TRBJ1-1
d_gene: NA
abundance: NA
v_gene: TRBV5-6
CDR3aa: CASSLLGEADTEAFF
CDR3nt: TGTGCCAGCAGTCTCCTAGGGGAGGCGGACACTGAAGCTTTCTTT

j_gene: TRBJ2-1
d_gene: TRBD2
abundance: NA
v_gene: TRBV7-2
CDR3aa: CASSSLAGGSEQFF
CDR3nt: TGTGCCAGCAGCTCACTAGCGGGAGGGAGTGAGCAGTTCTTC

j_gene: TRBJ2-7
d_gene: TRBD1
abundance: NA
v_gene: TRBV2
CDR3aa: CASRATGSAYEQYF
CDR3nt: TGTGCCAGCAGAGCGACAGGGTCCGCCTACGAGCAGTACTTC

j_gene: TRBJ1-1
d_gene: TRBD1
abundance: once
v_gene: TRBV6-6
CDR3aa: CAIGQGLEAFF
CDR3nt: TGTGCCATCGGACAGGGATTGGAGGCTTTCTTT

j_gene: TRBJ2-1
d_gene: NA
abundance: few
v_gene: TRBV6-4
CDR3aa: CASSKQGGSYNEQFF
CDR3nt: TGTGCCAGCAGTAAACAGGGAGGATCCTACAATGAGCAGTTCTTC

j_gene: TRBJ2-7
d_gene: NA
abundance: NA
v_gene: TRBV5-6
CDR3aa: CASSLSGPRSYEQYF
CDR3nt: TGTGCCAGCAGCTTGTCTGGGCCGAGATCCTACGAGCAGTACTTC

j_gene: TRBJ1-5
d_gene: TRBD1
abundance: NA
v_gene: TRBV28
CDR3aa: CASQTRTGGPTIPSYSNQPQHF
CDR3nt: TGTGCCAGCCAAACTCGGACAGGGGGACCAACTATACCCTCGTATAGCAATCAGCCCCAGCATTTT

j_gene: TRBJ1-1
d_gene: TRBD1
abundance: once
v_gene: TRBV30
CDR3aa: CAWTLQGVEAFF
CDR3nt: TGTGCCTGGACTTTACAGGGGGTAGAAGCTTTCTTT

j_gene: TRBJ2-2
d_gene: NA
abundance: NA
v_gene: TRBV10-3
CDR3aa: CAISVGSGKNTGELFF
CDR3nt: TGTGCCATCAGTGTGGGTAGCGGCAAGAACACCGGGGAGCTGTTTTTT

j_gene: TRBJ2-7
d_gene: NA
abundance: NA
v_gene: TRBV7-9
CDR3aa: CASSKGRTTYEQYF
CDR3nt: TGTGCCAGCAGCAAGGGGCGGACTACCTACGAGCAGTACTTC

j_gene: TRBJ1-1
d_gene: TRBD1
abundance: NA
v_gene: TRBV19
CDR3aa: CAGTGQDLPEGNTEAFF
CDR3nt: TGTGCCGGCACCGGACAGGACTTACCAGAAGGGAACACTGAAGCTTTCTTT

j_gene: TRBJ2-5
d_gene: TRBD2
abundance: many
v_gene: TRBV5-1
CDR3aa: CASSVGLAGNIQETQYF
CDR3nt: TGCGCCAGCAGCGTGGGACTAGCGGGGAACATACAAGAGACCCAGTACTTC

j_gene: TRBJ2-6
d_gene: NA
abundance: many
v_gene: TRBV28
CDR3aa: CASTRVSGANVLTF
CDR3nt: TGTGCCAGCACCAGGGTCTCTGGGGCCAACGTCCTGACTTTC

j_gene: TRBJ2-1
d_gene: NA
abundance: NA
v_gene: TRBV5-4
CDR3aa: CASSKGESQYNEQFF
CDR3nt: TGTGCCAGCAGCAAGGGTGAGTCCCAGTACAATGAGCAGTTCTTC

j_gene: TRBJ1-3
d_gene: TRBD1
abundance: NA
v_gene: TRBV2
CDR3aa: CASSRTVDRDRNTIYF
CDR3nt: TGTGCCAGCAGCCGAACCGTTGACAGGGATCGGAACACCATATATTTT

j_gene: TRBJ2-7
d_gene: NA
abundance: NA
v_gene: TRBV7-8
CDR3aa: CASGTLVYEQYF
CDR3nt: TGTGCCAGCGGGACACTAGTATACGAGCAGTACTTC

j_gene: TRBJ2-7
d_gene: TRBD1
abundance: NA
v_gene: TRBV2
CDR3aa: CARTGGGGDEQYF
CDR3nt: TGTGCCAGGACAGGGGGCGGGGGAGACGAGCAGTACTTC

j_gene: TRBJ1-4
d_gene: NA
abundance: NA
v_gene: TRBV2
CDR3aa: CASSARGEKLFF
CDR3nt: TGTGCCAGCAGTGCCAGGGGTGAAAAACTGTTTTTT

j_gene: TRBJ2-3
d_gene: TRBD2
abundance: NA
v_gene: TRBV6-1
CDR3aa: CASSEIERGTQYF
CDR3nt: TGTGCCAGCAGTGAGATTGAGCGGGGTACGCAGTATTTT

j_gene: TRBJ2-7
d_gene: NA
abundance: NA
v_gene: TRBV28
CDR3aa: CASSRPGMGKNEQYF
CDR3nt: TGTGCCAGCAGTCGGCCCGGGATGGGGAAAAACGAGCAGTACTTC

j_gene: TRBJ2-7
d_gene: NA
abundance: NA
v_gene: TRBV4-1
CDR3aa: CASSPTIEQRSYEQYF
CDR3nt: TGCGCCAGCAGCCCAACCATCGAGCAGCGGAGTTACGAGCAGTACTTC

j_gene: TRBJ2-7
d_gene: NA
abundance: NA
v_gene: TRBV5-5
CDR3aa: CASSSIQGGSSYEQYF
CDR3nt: TGTGCCAGCAGCTCGATACAGGGGGGGAGCTCCTACGAGCAGTACTTC

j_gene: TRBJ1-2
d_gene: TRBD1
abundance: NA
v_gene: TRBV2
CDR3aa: CASSRTGTLVYTF
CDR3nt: TGTGCCAGCAGTAGGACAGGGACACTCGTCTACACCTTC

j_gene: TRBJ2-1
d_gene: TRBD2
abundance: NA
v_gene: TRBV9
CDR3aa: CASSVARGLAGDDNEQFF
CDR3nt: TGTGCCAGCAGCGTAGCTAGGGGGCTAGCGGGAGACGACAATGAGCAGTTCTTC

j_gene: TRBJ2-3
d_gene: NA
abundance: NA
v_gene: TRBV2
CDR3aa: CASSESRDTQYF
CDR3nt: TGTGCCAGCAGTGAATCTCGTGATACGCAGTATTTT

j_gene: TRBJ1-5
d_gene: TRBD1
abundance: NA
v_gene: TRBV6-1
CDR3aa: CASSRDRANQPQHF
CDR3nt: TGTGCCAGCAGCCGGGACAGGGCAAATCAGCCCCAGCATTTT